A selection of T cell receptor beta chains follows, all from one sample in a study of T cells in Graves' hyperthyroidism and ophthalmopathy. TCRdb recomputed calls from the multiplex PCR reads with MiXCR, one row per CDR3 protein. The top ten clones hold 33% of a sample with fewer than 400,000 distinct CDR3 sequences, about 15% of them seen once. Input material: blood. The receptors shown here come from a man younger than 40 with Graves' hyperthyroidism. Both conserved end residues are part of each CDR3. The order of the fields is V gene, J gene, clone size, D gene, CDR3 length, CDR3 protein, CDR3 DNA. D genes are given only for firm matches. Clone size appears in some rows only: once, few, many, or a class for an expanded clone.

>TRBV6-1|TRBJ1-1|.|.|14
CASSEWGSETEAFF
TGTGCCAGCAGTGAATGGGGGTCGGAGACTGAAGCTTTCTTT
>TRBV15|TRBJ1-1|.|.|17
CATSRDRGSGLGTEAFF
TGTGCCACCAGCAGAGATAGAGGGTCGGGACTCGGCACTGAAGCTTTCTTT
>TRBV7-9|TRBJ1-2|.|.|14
CASSAAGGDYGYTF
TGTGCCAGCAGCGCGGCGGGGGGAGATTATGGCTACACCTTC
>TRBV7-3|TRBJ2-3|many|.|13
CASSRGETDTQYF
TGTGCCAGCAGTCGTGGGGAGACAGATACGCAGTATTTT
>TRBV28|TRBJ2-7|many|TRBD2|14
CASITAGVPYEQYF
TGTGCCAGCATTACAGCGGGAGTACCCTACGAGCAGTACTTC
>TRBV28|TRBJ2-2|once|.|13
CATRGSNTGELFF
TGTGCCACCAGGGGCTCAAACACCGGGGAGCTGTTTTTT
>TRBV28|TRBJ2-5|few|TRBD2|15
CASSLPRAGVETQYF
TGTGCCAGCAGTTTACCTCGTGCGGGAGTGGAGACCCAGTACTTC
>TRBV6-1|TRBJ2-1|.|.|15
CASSEQQGGRNEQFF
TGTGCCAGCAGTGAACAACAGGGAGGTAGGAATGAGCAGTTCTTC
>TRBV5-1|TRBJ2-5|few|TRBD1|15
CASSSLGTAQETQYF
TGCGCCAGCAGCTCTCTTGGGACAGCACAAGAGACCCAGTACTTC
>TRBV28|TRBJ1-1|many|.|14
CASSPRGMNTEAFF
TGTGCCAGCAGTCCTCGGGGGATGAACACTGAAGCTTTCTTT
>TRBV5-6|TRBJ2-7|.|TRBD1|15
CASSFPGKGAYEQYF
TGTGCCAGCAGCTTCCCAGGGAAGGGGGCATACGAGCAGTACTTC
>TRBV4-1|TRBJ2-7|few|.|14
CASSLRSSSYEQYF
TGCGCCAGCAGCCTCCGCTCTAGCTCCTACGAGCAGTACTTC
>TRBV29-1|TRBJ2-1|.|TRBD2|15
CSVIGLAGVMNEQFF
TGCAGCGTTATAGGACTAGCGGGAGTAATGAATGAGCAGTTCTTC
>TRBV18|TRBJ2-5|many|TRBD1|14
CASSPGQGGETQYF
TGTGCCAGCTCACCCGGACAGGGCGGAGAGACCCAGTACTTC
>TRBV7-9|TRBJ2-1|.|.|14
CASSFRARYNEQFF
TGTGCCAGCAGCTTTAGAGCCCGGTACAATGAGCAGTTCTTC
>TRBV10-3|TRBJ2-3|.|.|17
CAISGGSGKGEADTQYF
TGTGCCATCAGTGGGGGGTCCGGAAAGGGCGAAGCAGATACGCAGTATTTT
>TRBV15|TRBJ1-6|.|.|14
CATSRDRANSPLHF
TGTGCCACCAGCAGAGACAGGGCCAATTCACCCCTCCACTTT
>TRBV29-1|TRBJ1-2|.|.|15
CSALGRYTGNYGYTF
TGCAGCGCATTGGGGCGCTACACAGGGAACTATGGCTACACCTTC
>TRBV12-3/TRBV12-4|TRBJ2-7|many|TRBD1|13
CASTPIQGGEQYF
TGTGCCAGCACCCCAATACAGGGGGGAGAGCAGTACTTC
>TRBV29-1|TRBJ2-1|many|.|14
CSVSGGVSYNEQFF
TGCAGCGTTTCCGGGGGTGTCTCCTACAATGAGCAGTTCTTC
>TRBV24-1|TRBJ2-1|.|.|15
CATSDLSQDNDEQFF
TGTGCCACCAGTGATTTGAGTCAGGACAATGATGAGCAGTTCTTC
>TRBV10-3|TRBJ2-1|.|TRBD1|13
CAISPGTANEQFF
TGTGCCATCAGCCCAGGGACAGCCAATGAGCAGTTCTTC
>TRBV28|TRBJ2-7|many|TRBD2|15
CASSSPGGGSYEQYF
TGTGCCAGCAGTTCCCCGGGGGGGGGATCCTACGAGCAGTACTTC
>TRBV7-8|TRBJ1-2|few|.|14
CASSLARKGHGYTF
TGTGCCAGCAGCTTGGCCAGAAAGGGACATGGCTACACCTTC
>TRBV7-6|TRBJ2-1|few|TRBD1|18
CASSSPPGGVVASAEQFF
TGTGCCAGCAGCAGCCCCCCAGGGGGCGTGGTTGCCAGTGCTGAGCAGTTCTTC
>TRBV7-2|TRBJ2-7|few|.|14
CASSLGDWSWEQYF
TGTGCCAGCAGCCTGGGGGACTGGTCCTGGGAGCAGTACTTC
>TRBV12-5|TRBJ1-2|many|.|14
CASGLLLGYYGYTF
TGTGCTAGTGGTTTGCTCCTGGGGTACTATGGCTACACCTTC
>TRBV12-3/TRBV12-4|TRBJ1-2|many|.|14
CASSFRGGFNGYTF
TGTGCCAGCAGTTTTAGGGGGGGCTTTAATGGCTACACCTTC
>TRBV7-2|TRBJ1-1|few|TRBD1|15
CASSSPGQGAGVAFF
TGTGCCAGCAGCTCCCCCGGGCAGGGGGCGGGAGTAGCTTTCTTT
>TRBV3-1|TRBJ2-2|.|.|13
CASSQDYIGELFF
TGTGCCAGCAGCCAAGATTATATCGGGGAGCTGTTTTTT
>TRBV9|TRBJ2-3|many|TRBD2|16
CASSVVAGGPTDTQYF
TGTGCCAGCAGCGTAGTAGCGGGAGGGCCAACAGATACGCAGTATTTT
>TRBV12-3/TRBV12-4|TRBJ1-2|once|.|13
CTSSLNFGSGYTF
TGTACCAGCAGTTTGAATTTCGGATCTGGCTACACCTTC
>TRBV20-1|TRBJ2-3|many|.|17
CSASSTTGTSPADTQYF
TGCAGTGCTAGTTCTACGACCGGAACGTCACCGGCAGATACGCAGTATTTT
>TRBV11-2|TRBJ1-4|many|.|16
CASSLFESSTNEKLFF
TGTGCCAGCAGCTTATTCGAGAGTTCAACTAATGAAAAACTGTTTTTT
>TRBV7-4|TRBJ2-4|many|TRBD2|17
CASSLTSSGRAGDIQYF
TGTGCCAGCAGCCTAACCTCTAGCGGGAGGGCCGGGGACATTCAGTACTTC
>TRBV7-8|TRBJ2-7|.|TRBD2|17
CASSLAVRTSSSYEQYF
TGTGCCAGCAGCTTAGCGGTTCGGACTAGCTCGTCCTACGAGCAGTACTTC
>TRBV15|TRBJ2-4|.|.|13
CATSLQAGVIQYF
TGTGCCACCAGCCTCCAGGCGGGTGTAATTCAGTACTTC
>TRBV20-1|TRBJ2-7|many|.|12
CSALHDFYEQYF
TGCAGTGCTCTCCACGACTTCTACGAGCAGTACTTC
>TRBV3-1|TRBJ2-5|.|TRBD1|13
CASSPTGKETQYF
TGTGCCAGCAGCCCGACAGGGAAAGAGACCCAGTACTTC
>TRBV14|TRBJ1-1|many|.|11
CASSQGRRDFF
TGTGCCAGCAGCCAAGGTCGGAGGGATTTCTTT
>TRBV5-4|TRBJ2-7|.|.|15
CASSSKQGRTYEQYF
TGTGCCAGCAGCAGTAAACAGGGGAGGACCTACGAGCAGTACTTC
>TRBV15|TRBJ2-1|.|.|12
CATSRDSNEQFF
TGTGCCACCAGCAGAGATTCGAACGAGCAGTTCTTC
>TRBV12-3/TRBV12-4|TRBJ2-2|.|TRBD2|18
CASSLRLAGELNTGELFF
TGTGCCAGCAGTTTGAGGCTAGCGGGCGAACTGAACACCGGGGAGCTGTTTTTT
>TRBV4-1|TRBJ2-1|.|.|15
CASSPRLRAYNEQFF
TGCGCCAGCAGCCCCCGACTCCGAGCCTACAATGAGCAGTTCTTC